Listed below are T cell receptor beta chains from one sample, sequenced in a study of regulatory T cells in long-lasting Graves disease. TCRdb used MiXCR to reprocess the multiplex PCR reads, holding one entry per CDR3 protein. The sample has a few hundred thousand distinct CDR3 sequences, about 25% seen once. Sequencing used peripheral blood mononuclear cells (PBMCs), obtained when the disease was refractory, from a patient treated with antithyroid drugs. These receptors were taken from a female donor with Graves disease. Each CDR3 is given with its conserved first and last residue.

CSAMGGRYGELFF TRBJ2-2 13 TRBV20-1
CASSMEGFSYEQYF TRBJ2-7 14 TRBV6-1
CASSFWDTGELFF TRBJ2-2 13 TRBV5-1
CASSDPGLAVNIQYF TRBJ2-4 15 TRBV2
CASSGTGGDTEAFF TRBJ1-1 14 TRBV6-2/TRBV6-3
CAWSRRNEKLFF TRBJ1-4 12 TRBV30
CASSLGGPNEQFF TRBJ2-1 13 TRBV7-7
CATSDLVGDNEQFF TRBJ2-1 14 TRBV24-1
CASRVTGGRGYTF TRBJ1-2 13 TRBV6-1
CASSRTGAGRWNTEAFF TRBJ1-1 17 TRBV19
CASSAQTATNEKLFF TRBJ1-4 15 TRBV7-9
CASSSTLRTGGGYGYTF TRBJ1-2 17 TRBV6-2/TRBV6-3
CASSPPGVWTGKRSYEQYF TRBJ2-7 19 TRBV18
CSARDVSNTGELFF TRBJ2-2 14 TRBV20-1
CASSPTAPYEQYF TRBJ2-7 13 TRBV3-1
CASSLERGSSYEQYF TRBJ2-7 15 TRBV5-1
CASSLRGLNYEQYF TRBJ2-7 14 TRBV28
CASAVIGNNQPQHF TRBJ1-5 14 TRBV6-1
CASSLANLISYEQYF TRBJ2-7 15 TRBV7-2
CASSGQGNSPLHF TRBJ1-6 13 TRBV3-1
CASSFQGDTQYF TRBJ2-3 12 TRBV7-2
CASTMGYGYNEQFF TRBJ2-1 14 TRBV19
CASSPATSGGRNIQYF TRBJ2-4 16 TRBV19
CASSDGGPAHEQYF TRBJ2-7 14 TRBV25-1